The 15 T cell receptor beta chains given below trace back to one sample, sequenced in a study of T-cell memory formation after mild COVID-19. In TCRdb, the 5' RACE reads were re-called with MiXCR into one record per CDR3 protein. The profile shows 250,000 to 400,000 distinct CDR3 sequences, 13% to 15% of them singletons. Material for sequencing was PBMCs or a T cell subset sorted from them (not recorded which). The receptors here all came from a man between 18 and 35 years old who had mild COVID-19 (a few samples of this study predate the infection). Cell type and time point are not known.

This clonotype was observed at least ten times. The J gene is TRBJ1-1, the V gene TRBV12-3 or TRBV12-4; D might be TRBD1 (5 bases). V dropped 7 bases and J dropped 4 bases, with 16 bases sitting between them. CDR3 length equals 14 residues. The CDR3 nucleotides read TGTGCCAGCACGCCGGGCAGGGCGAGCACTGAAGCTTTCTTT. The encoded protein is CASTPGRASTEAFF.

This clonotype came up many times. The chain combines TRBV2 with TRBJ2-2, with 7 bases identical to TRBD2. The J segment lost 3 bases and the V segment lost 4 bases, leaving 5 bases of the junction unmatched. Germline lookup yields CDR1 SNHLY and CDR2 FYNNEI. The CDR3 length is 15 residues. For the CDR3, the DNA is TGTGCCAGCAGTGCTCTAGCGGAATACACCGGGGAGCTGTTTTTT. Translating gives CASSALAEYTGELFF.

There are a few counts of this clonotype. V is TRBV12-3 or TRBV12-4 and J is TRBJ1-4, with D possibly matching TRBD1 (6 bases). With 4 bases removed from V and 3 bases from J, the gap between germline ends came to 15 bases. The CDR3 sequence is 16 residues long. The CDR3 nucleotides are TGTGCCAGCAGTTCGGGTGGGGGCAGATCTAATGAAAAACTGTTTTTT. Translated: CASSSGGGRSNEKLFF.

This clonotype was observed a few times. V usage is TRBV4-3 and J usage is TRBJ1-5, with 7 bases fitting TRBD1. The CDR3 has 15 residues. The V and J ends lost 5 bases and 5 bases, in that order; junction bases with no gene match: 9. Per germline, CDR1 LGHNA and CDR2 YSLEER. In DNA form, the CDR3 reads TGCGCCAGCAGCAGCGACAGGGTAAATGATCAGCCCCAGCATTTT. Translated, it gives CASSSDRVNDQPQHF.

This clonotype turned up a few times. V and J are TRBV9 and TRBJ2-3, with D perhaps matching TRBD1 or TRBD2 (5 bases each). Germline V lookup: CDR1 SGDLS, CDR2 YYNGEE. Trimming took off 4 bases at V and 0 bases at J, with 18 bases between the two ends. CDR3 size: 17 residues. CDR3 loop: CASSPTSGPRSTDTQYF. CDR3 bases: TGTGCCAGCAGCCCAACCTCGGGACCGCGTAGCACAGATACGCAGTATTTT.

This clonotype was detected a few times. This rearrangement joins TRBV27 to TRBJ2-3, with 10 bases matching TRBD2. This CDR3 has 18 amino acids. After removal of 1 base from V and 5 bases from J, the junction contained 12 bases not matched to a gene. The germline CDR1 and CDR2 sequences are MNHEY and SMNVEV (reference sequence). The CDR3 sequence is CASSLFPSSGGVGDTQYF. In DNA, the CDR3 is TGTGCCAGCAGTTTATTCCCCTCGAGCGGGGGGGTTGGAGATACGCAGTATTTT.

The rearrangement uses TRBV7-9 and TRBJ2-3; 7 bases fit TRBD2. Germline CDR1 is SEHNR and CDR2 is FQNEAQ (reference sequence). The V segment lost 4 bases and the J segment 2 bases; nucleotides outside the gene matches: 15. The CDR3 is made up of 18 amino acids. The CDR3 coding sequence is TGTGCCAGCAGCTCCGTGGTCTGGCGGGGGATTCACACAGATACGCAGTATTTT. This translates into CASSSVVWRGIHTDTQYF.

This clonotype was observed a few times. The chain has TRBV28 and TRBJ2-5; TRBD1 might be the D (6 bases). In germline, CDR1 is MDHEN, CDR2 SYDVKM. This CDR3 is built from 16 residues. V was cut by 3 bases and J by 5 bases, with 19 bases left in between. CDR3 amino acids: CASSFAVRGGGETQYF. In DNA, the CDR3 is TGTGCCAGCAGTTTTGCGGTCAGGGGTGGTGGGGAGACCCAGTACTTC. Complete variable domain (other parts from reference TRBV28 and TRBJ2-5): DVKVTQSSRYLVKRTGEKVFLECVQDMDHENMFWYRQDPGLGLRLIYFSYDVKMKEKGDIPEGYSVSREKKERFSLILESASTNQTSMYLCASSFAVRGGGETQYFGPGTRLLVL.

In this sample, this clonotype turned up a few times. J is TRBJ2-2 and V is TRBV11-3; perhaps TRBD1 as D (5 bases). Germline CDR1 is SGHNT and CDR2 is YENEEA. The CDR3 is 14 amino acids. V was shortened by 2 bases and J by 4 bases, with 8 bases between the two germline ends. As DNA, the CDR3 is TGTGCCAGCAGCTTAACCAGGGTCACCGGGGAGCTGTTTTTT. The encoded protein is CASSLTRVTGELFF.

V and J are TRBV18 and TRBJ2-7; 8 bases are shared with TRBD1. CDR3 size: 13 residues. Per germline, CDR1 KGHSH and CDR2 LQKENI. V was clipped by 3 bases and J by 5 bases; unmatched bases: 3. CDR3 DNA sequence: TGTGCCAGCTCACCGCAGGGGGCCCACGAGCAGTACTTC. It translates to CASSPQGAHEQYF.

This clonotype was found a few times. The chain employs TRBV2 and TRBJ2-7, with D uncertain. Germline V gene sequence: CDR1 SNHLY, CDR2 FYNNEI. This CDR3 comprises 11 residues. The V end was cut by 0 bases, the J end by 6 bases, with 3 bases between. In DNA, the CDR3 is TGTGCCAGCAGTGAAGCTTCCGAGCAGTACGTC. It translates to CASSEASEQYV.

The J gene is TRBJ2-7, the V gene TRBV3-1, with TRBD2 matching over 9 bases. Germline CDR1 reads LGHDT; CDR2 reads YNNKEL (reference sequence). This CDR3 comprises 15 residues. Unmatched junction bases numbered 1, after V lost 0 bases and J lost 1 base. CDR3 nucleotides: TGTGCCAGCAGCCAAGACCTAGCGGGGTCCTACGAGCAGTACTTC. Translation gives CASSQDLAGSYEQYF.

The CDR3 bases are TGTGCCAGCAGCGTAGATCTAGCCCCGGAGACCCAGTACTTC. It encodes CASSVDLAPETQYF. This chain connects TRBV9 to TRBJ2-5, with D possibly matching TRBD2 (5 bases). CDR1 SGDLS and CDR2 YYNGEE come from the germline V gene. This CDR3 is 14 amino acids long. The V end lost 0 bases, the J end lost 5 bases, and 11 bases lay between the germline ends.

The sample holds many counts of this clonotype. The CDR3 sequence: CSASVPNTEAFF. DNA for the CDR3: TGCAGCGCCTCCGTCCCGAACACTGAAGCTTTCTTT. This chain links TRBV29-1 with TRBJ1-1; D call uncertain. Germline-derived CDR1 and CDR2 are SQVTM and ANQGSEA. V dropped 7 bases and J dropped 1 base, with 10 bases sitting between them. The CDR3 is 12 amino acids.

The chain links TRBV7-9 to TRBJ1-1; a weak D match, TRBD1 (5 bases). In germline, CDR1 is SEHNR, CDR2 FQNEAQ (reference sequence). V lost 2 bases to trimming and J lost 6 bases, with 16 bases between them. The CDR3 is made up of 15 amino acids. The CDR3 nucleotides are TGTGCCAGCAGCTTAAGCCCATATGGGGGGGCTGAAGCTTTCTTT. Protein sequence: CASSLSPYGGAEAFF.